Below are 30 T cell receptor beta chains sequenced from a single sample in a study of blood T cell repertoires in COVID-19. The table came from immunoSEQ multiplex PCR; TCRdb's copy has only in-frame clones and leaves some out. This table has 95,000 to 150,000 clones, roughly three quarters appearing once. Sample: peripheral blood. These receptors came from a woman aged 80 or over with acute or convalescent COVID-19.

The chain joins TRBV2 to TRBJ1-6, with 9 nucleotides matching TRBD1. The germline gives CDR1 SNHLY, CDR2 FYNNEI. The ends lost 7 bases at V and 9 bases at J; junction bases unmatched: 7. There are 14 residues in the CDR3. The CDR3: CASNTGGHGSPLHF. The CDR3 DNA reads TGTGCCAGCAATACAGGGGGCCACGGTTCACCCCTCCACTTT.

This chain joins TRBV30 and TRBJ1-2; TRBD1 matches at 9 bases. Per germline, CDR1 GTSNPN and CDR2 SVGIG (reference sequence). The V gene end was trimmed by 3 bases and the J gene end by 1 base; junction bases not matched to a gene: 6. This CDR3 comprises 15 residues. CDR3 bases: TGTGCCTGGAGCGGACAGGGGTTCGGTAACTATGGCTACACCTTC. Translated, it gives CAWSGQGFGNYGYTF.

The chain recombines TRBV4-3 with TRBJ1-2; D is unresolved. The CDR3 has 15 amino acids. The V and J ends lost 3 bases and 6 bases respectively, with 17 bases between them. From germline, CDR1 is LGHNA and CDR2 YSLEER. The CDR3, as DNA: TGCGCCAGCAGCCACCTGAGCCCGGGGAGAGATGGCTACACCTTC. Translated, it gives CASSHLSPGRDGYTF.

This clone was picked up one time. V usage is TRBV19 and J usage is TRBJ2-1, with 7 bases that match TRBD1. CDR1 and CDR2 from the germline V gene are LNHDA and SQIVND (reference sequence). V gave up 4 bases and J gave up 7 bases; unmatched junction bases: 10. This CDR3 is 15 amino acids long. CDR3 protein: CASSTHRGVRNEQFF. The CDR3 bases are TGTGCCAGTAGTACGCACAGGGGAGTGAGGAATGAGCAGTTCTTC.

This rearrangement joins TRBV7-6 to TRBJ2-3; 7 bases match TRBD2. The CDR3 totals 18 residues. V lost 5 bases, J lost 6 bases, and 20 bases stayed unmatched. The germline V gene encodes CDR1 SGHVS and CDR2 FNYEAQ. This CDR3 reads CASSALAASGSRGDTQYF. DNA of the CDR3: TGTGCCAGCAGCGCCCTCGCCGCTAGCGGTTCCCGTGGGGATACGCAGTATTTT.

The chain couples TRBV7-6 to TRBJ2-7; D is possibly TRBD1 (6 bases). V shed 1 base and J shed 3 bases, with 16 bases lying between them. This CDR3 comprises 16 residues. CDR1 is SGHVS and CDR2 is FNYEAQ in the germline V gene. The DNA for the CDR3 is TGTGCCAGCAGCTTAGATCCGGCAGGGGCTCTCTACGAGCAGTACTTC. Translating it yields CASSLDPAGALYEQYF.

This clone was recorded once. The chain links TRBV7-2 to TRBJ2-1; possibly TRBD1 for D (5 bases). The CDR3 contains 15 residues. The germline CDR1 and CDR2 sequences are SGHTA and FQGNSA. V was trimmed by 0 bases and J by 8 bases, leaving 14 bases between them. The CDR3 DNA follows: TGTGCCAGCAGCTTAGCGCCAGGGATGCAGCATGAGCAGTTCTTC. This codes for CASSLAPGMQHEQFF.

This clone was found a few times. The chain uses TRBV5-1 and TRBJ1-2; 7 bases map to TRBD1. CDR3 length equals 16 residues. Per germline, CDR1 SGHRS and CDR2 YFSETQ. V lost 0 bases, J lost 4 bases, and 9 bases stayed unmatched. CDR3 DNA: TGCGCCAGCAGCTTGGGAATCGGGACAGTTGGCTATGGCTACACCTTC. It specifies CASSLGIGTVGYGYTF.

The chain couples TRBV5-1 to TRBJ2-2; D is perhaps TRBD2 (6 bases). CDR3 length equals 16 residues. The germline V gene has CDR1 SGHRS and CDR2 YFSETQ. With 3 bases removed from V and 0 bases from J, the gap between germline ends came to 12 bases. The CDR3 spells CASSYLGGTNTGELFF. DNA of the CDR3: TGCGCCAGCAGCTATCTTGGGGGGACGAACACCGGGGAGCTGTTTTTT.

The gene calls are TRBV5-1 and TRBJ1-2; 8 positions agree with TRBD1. Germline assignment: CDR1 SGHRS and CDR2 YFSETQ. The CDR3 covers 14 residues. Unmatched junction bases numbered 7, after V lost 4 bases and J lost 5 bases. CDR3 nucleotide sequence: TGCGCCAGCAGCGAGCCGGGACAGGCTTATGGCTACACCTTC. Encoded protein: CASSEPGQAYGYTF. Using reference TRBV5-1 and TRBJ1-2 for the parts outside the CDR3, the full variable domain is KAGVTQTPRYLIKTRGQQVTLSCSPISGHRSVSWYQQTPGQGLQFLFEYFSETQRNKGNFPGRFSGRQFSNSRSEMNVSTLELGDSALYLCASSEPGQAYGYTFGSGTRLTVV.

V gene TRBV5-1 combines with J gene TRBJ2-6; D might be TRBD2 (6 bases). V dropped 4 bases and J dropped 1 base, with 15 bases sitting between them. The length of the CDR3 is 17 residues. CDR1 and CDR2 from the germline V gene are SGHRS and YFSETQ. CDR3 region: CASSGTEGRSGANVLTF. CDR3 DNA sequence: TGCGCCAGCAGCGGGACGGAAGGGAGGTCTGGGGCCAACGTCCTGACTTTC.

The chain links TRBV6-5 to TRBJ1-6; TRBD1 is a possible D gene (6 bases). The V end lost 2 bases, the J end lost 8 bases, and 10 bases lay between the germline ends. The CDR3 contains 14 residues. Germline V gene data show CDR1 as MNHEY and CDR2 as SVGAGI. CDR3 bases: TGTGCCAGCAGTTACCGGGGGGCAGATTCACCCCTCCACTTT. This codes for CASSYRGADSPLHF.

There are a few counts of this clone. The chain combines TRBV30 with TRBJ2-7; 8 nucleotides align to TRBD1. Germline V gives CDR1 GTSNPN, CDR2 SVGIG (reference sequence). CDR3 length equals 14 residues. After removal of 3 bases from V and 0 bases from J, the junction contained 4 bases not matched to a gene. CDR3 coding DNA: TGTGCCTGGAGCCGGACAGGGATCTCCTACGAGCAGTACTTC. It specifies CAWSRTGISYEQYF.

The chain recombines TRBV14 with TRBJ2-3; TRBD2 is a possible D gene (6 bases). CDR1 and CDR2 (germline): SGHDN, FVKESK. The CDR3 contains 15 residues. With 4 bases removed from V and 4 bases from J, the gap between germline ends came to 15 bases. The chain's CDR3 is CASSRRAGPPDTQYF. The CDR3 bases are TGTGCCAGCAGCCGGAGGGCCGGCCCCCCAGATACGCAGTATTTT.

The chain couples TRBV10-1 to TRBJ1-1, with TRBD1 matching 9 bases. CDR1 is WNHNN and CDR2 is SYGVQD in the germline V gene (reference sequence). CDR3 length equals 16 residues. After removal of 8 bases from V and 4 bases from J, the junction contained 14 bases not matched to a gene. The CDR3 DNA sequence: TGCGCCAGCTCCTCTACCGGGACAGGGAATCCCACTGAAGCTTTCTTT. This codes for CASSSTGTGNPTEAFF.

This clone was picked up one time. The rearrangement links TRBV7-2 to TRBJ2-1, with D maybe TRBD2 (5 bases). The CDR3 extends over 14 amino acids. Trimming stripped 5 bases from V and 2 bases from J, with 10 bases between. The germline V gene has CDR1 SGHTA and CDR2 FQGNSA. This CDR3 reads CASSGGATYNEQFF. Written as DNA, the CDR3 is TGTGCCAGCAGCGGAGGTGCCACCTACAATGAGCAGTTCTTC.

About this clone itself: The identical CDR3 is also encoded by other nucleotide sequences in the sample. This rearrangement joins TRBV3-1 (or the pseudogene TRBV3-2) to TRBJ2-3; D is uncertain. CDR3 size: 12 residues. Germline CDR1 LGHDT, CDR2 YNNKEL (reference sequence). With 3 bases removed from V and 2 bases from J, the gap between germline ends came to 3 bases. The CDR3 sequence: CASSQATDTQYF. CDR3 DNA: TGTGCCAGCAGCCAGGCCACAGATACGCAGTATTTT.

The chain has TRBV6-2 or TRBV6-3 and TRBJ2-1, with D perhaps TRBD2 (5 bases). The germline V gene encodes CDR1 MNHEY and CDR2 SVGEGT. The CDR3 is made up of 13 amino acids. Trimming stripped 5 bases from V and 6 bases from J, with 11 bases between. The CDR3 DNA sequence: TGTGCCAGCAGTGGGCTAGCAGGCAATGAGCAGTTCTTC. It translates to CASSGLAGNEQFF.

This chain joins TRBV7-9 and TRBJ1-3; D is undetermined. The ends were cut back, 2 bases at V and 0 bases at J, with 8 bases in the middle. The CDR3 sequence is 15 residues long. Germline V gene lookup returns CDR1 SEHNR and CDR2 FQNEAQ (reference sequence). The CDR3 DNA reads as TGTGCCAGCAGCTTATCCCTTCCCTCTGGAAACACCATATATTTT. It is translated as CASSLSLPSGNTIYF.

The V gene is TRBV7-2, the J gene TRBJ2-3, with 7 bases identical to TRBD2. Trimming at V came to 1 base and at J to 0 bases, leaving 4 bases not matched to a gene. Germline V gene lookup returns CDR1 SGHTA and CDR2 FQGNSA. The CDR3 consists of 16 residues. CDR3 in amino acids: CASSLVGGISTDTQYF. The CDR3 region has the DNA TGTGCCAGCAGCTTAGTCGGGGGGATTAGCACAGATACGCAGTATTTT.

The V gene is TRBV6-5, the J gene TRBJ1-4, with TRBD1 as a possible D gene (5 bases). From germline, CDR1 is MNHEY and CDR2 SVGAGI. The CDR3 totals 15 residues. With 4 bases removed from V and 4 bases from J, the gap between germline ends came to 13 bases. CDR3 nucleotides: TGTGCCAGCAGTTTTCTGGTGGGGGGTAATGAAAAACTGTTTTTT. Residues: CASSFLVGGNEKLFF.

This chain connects TRBV28 to TRBJ2-6; D perhaps matches TRBD2 (5 bases). The CDR3 contains 18 residues. CDR1 and CDR2 (germline): MDHEN, SYDVKM. Deletions cut 2 bases from V and 0 bases from J, with 14 bases between. The CDR3 here is CASSLPGLALSGANVLTF. In DNA, the CDR3 is TGTGCCAGCAGTTTACCGGGGTTAGCCCTCTCTGGGGCCAACGTCCTGACTTTC.

The chain employs TRBV4-1 and TRBJ2-1; 12 bases agree with TRBD2. The germline V gene has CDR1 MGHRA and CDR2 YSYEKL. The CDR3 is made up of 15 amino acids. V lost 3 bases to trimming and J lost 6 bases; unmatched junction nucleotides: 3. The CDR3 DNA is TGCGCCAGCAGCCAGCTAGCGGGGGGGCCCAATGAGCAGTTCTTC. As protein: CASSQLAGGPNEQFF.

This clone has a handful of counts. The V gene is TRBV11-2, the J gene TRBJ2-5; tentatively, D is TRBD2 (5 bases). CDR1 and CDR2 from the germline V gene are SGHAT and FQNNGV. Trimming took 1 base from V and 3 from J, leaving 12 bases between them. The CDR3 contains 15 residues. The CDR3 nucleotides are TGTGCCAGCAGCTTAGTGGGGTACGGGGAAGAGACCCAGTACTTC. Translated: CASSLVGYGEETQYF.

The chain carries TRBV23-1 and TRBJ1-4; the D is unclear. TRBV23-1 is designated an ORF whose function remains uncertain. CDR3 length equals 15 residues. Trimming left V 2 bases short and J 2 bases short, with 9 bases between. Here the CDR3 DNA reads TGCGCCAGCAGTCAAAAAGCGCGCACTAATGAAAAACTGTTTTTT. It translates to CASSQKARTNEKLFF.

This chain joins TRBV19 and TRBJ2-5, with TRBD2 matching 9 bases. V lost 2 bases and J lost 3; bases outside the gene matches: 7. CDR1 and CDR2 from the germline V gene are LNHDA and SQIVND (reference sequence). The CDR3 runs 16 residues. CDR3 in DNA: TGTGCCAGTAGTATATGGGCGGGAGGGCCTGAAGAGACCCAGTACTTC. Its protein is CASSIWAGGPEETQYF.

In its sample, this clone was seen a few times. The CDR3 nucleotides are TGTGCCAGCAGCAGGAAAGGGACAGATTATGGCTACACCTTC. Translation gives CASSRKGTDYGYTF. This rearrangement joins TRBV11-2 to TRBJ1-2; the match to TRBD1 covers 7 bases. Trimming removed 5 bases from V and 5 bases from J; junction bases left unmatched: 8. This CDR3 contains 14 residues. The germline V gene encodes CDR1 SGHAT and CDR2 FQNNGV.

V usage is TRBV14 and J usage is TRBJ1-1, with a possible D match to TRBD1 (5 bases). V was shortened by 1 base and J by 4 bases, with 19 bases between the two germline ends. The CDR3 spans 17 residues. In germline, CDR1 is SGHDN, CDR2 FVKESK. The CDR3 protein is CASSQGVRGLRSTEAFF. DNA for the CDR3: TGTGCCAGCAGCCAAGGGGTAAGGGGCCTCCGGAGCACTGAAGCTTTCTTT.

This clone showed up just a few times. The CDR3 reads CASSDTVGTGGASAFF. CDR3 coding DNA: TGTGCCAGCAGTGATACTGTCGGGACAGGGGGCGCATCAGCTTTCTTT. The J gene is TRBJ1-1, the V gene TRBV6-1, with 12 nucleotides matching TRBD1. The CDR3 loop spans 16 amino acids. Germline trimming cut 3 bases from V and 10 bases from J; bases unmatched to any gene: 12. Germline values: CDR1 MNHNS, CDR2 SASEGT.

As to this clone: A read error may account for a junction end that differs from germline. The chain has TRBV11-1 and TRBJ2-7; 8 bases agree with TRBD2. This CDR3 spans 15 amino acids. The germline gives CDR1 SGHAT, CDR2 FQDESV (reference sequence). The CDR3 DNA sequence: TGTGCCAGCAGCCTAGCGAGCGGGAGTAGCTACGAGCAGTACTTC. Protein product: CASSLASGSSYEQYF. The full variable domain, its missing parts supplied by reference TRBV11-1 and TRBJ2-7, is EAEVAQSPRYKITEKSQAVAFWCDPISGHATLYWYRQILGQGPELLVQFQDESVVDDSQLPKDRFSAERLKGVDSTLKIQPAELGDSAMYLCASSLASGSSYEQYFGPGTRLTVT.